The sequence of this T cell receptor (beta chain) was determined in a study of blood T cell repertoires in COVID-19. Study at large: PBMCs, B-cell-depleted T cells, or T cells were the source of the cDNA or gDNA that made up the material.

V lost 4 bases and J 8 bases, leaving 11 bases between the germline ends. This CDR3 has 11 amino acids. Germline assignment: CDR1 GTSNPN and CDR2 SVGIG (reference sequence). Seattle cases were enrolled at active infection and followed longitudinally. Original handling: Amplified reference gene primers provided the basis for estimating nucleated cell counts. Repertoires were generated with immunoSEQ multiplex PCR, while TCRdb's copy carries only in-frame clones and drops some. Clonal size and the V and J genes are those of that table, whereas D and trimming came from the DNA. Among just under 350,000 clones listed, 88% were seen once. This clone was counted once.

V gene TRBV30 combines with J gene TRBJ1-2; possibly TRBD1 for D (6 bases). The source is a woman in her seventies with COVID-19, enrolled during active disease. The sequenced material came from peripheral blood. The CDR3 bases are TGTGCCTGGAACGCAGGGGCGGGCTACACCTTC. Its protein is CAWNAGAGYTF.